This passage covers 19 T cell receptor beta chains from one sample sequenced in a study of cytomegalovirus exposure and HLA in healthy donors. The PCR used 60 Vbeta and 13 Jbeta primers. The table came from immunoSEQ multiplex PCR; TCRdb's copy has only in-frame clones and leaves some out. The sample carries 130,000 to 150,000 clones, roughly four fifths recorded once. The sequencing sample was made of PBMCs. These receptors originate from a man aged 35-49 years in good health and CMV-seropositive.

The J gene is TRBJ2-7, the V gene TRBV11-3; TRBD1 matches 7 bases. Trimming cost V 2 bases and J 0 bases; bases outside gene matches: 4. The germline V gene has CDR1 SGHNT and CDR2 YENEEA. The CDR3 length is 15 residues. The CDR3 region has the DNA TGTGCCAGCAGCTTAATCCGGGACAGCTCCTACGAGCAGTACTTC. Amino acid sequence: CASSLIRDSSYEQYF.

The V gene is TRBV5-1, the J gene TRBJ2-2; 10 bases map to TRBD2. Germline values: CDR1 SGHRS, CDR2 YFSETQ. The CDR3 consists of 16 residues. Unmatched junction bases numbered 6, after V lost 3 bases and J lost 4 bases. For the CDR3, the DNA is TGCGCCAGCAGCTCACTAGCGGGGAGGAGCACCGGGGAGCTGTTTTTT. Translating it yields CASSSLAGRSTGELFF.

This chain joins TRBV18 and TRBJ1-2; a possible D gene is TRBD1 (6 bases). Trimming cost V 9 bases and J 6 bases, with 17 bases left between them. The CDR3 sequence is 13 residues long. CDR1 and CDR2 from the germline V gene are KGHSH and LQKENI. The CDR3 DNA reads as TGTGCCAGTTGGGCAGGGGATTTTGATGGCTACACCTTC. This sequence encodes CASWAGDFDGYTF.

The chain combines TRBV7-6 with TRBJ2-7, with D maybe TRBD1 (6 bases). V lost 1 base and J 1 base, leaving 11 bases between the germline ends. The CDR3 extends over 15 amino acids. The germline V gene encodes CDR1 SGHVS and CDR2 FNYEAQ. This CDR3 reads CASSLGMDSSYEQYF. The DNA of the CDR3 is TGTGCCAGCAGCTTAGGTATGGACAGTTCCTACGAGCAGTACTTC.

The rearrangement links TRBV11-3 to TRBJ2-1; 13 bases are shared with TRBD2. The CDR3 consists of 16 residues. CDR1 and CDR2 (germline): SGHNT, YENEEA. With V trimmed by 1 base and J by 7 bases, 4 bases remained unmatched. The CDR3 sequence is CASSLGTSGGRNEQFF. The CDR3 DNA reads as TGTGCCAGCAGCTTAGGGACTAGCGGGGGCCGGAATGAGCAGTTCTTC.

Details on this clone: The junction differs from germline at one of its ends, possibly a read error. J is TRBJ1-4 and V is TRBV7-9; 8 nucleotides agree with TRBD1. This CDR3 contains 14 residues. Germline assignment: CDR1 SEHNR and CDR2 FQNEAQ (reference sequence). The CDR3 protein is CSSSLQGANEKLFF. Here the CDR3 DNA reads TGTTCCAGCAGCCTACAGGGGGCTAATGAAAAACTGTTTTTT.

The chain combines TRBV10-3 with TRBJ2-2; D might be TRBD2 (6 bases). CDR3 length: 16 amino acids. V shed 7 bases and J shed 0 bases, with 15 bases lying between them. Germline V lookup: CDR1 ENHRY, CDR2 SYGVKD. CDR3 residues: CAITRGAGSNTGELFF. CDR3 nucleotides: TGTGCCATCACGCGGGGAGCAGGATCGAACACCGGGGAGCTGTTTTTT.

This clone occurred once. The chain recombines TRBV6-5 with TRBJ1-5; TRBD1 matches 9 bases. The CDR3 covers 14 residues. Germline assignment: CDR1 MNHEY and CDR2 SVGAGI. Unmatched junction bases numbered 4, after V lost 5 bases and J lost 5 bases. DNA of the CDR3: TGTGCCAGCAGTCCACAGGGGGCCTATCAGCCCCAGCATTTT. This gives the protein CASSPQGAYQPQHF.

This chain joins TRBV2 and TRBJ1-5, with TRBD1 matching 8 bases. V lost 9 bases and J lost 7; bases outside the gene matches: 11. CDR1 and CDR2 from the germline V gene are SNHLY and FYNNEI. CDR3 length: 14 residues. The CDR3 loop is CASKSTGAYQPQHF. As DNA, the CDR3 is TGTGCCAGTAAGTCGACAGGGGCATACCAGCCCCAGCATTTT.

The V gene is TRBV27, the J gene TRBJ2-1, with a possible D match to TRBD2 (5 bases). The CDR3 is made up of 16 amino acids. The V end lost 3 bases, the J end lost 0 bases, and 12 bases lay between the germline ends. In germline, CDR1 is MNHEY, CDR2 SMNVEV (reference sequence). CDR3 loop: CASSFVGLSSYNEQFF. CDR3 sequence (DNA): TGTGCCAGCAGTTTCGTTGGACTGAGCTCCTACAATGAGCAGTTCTTC.

V and J are TRBV6-5 and TRBJ1-1, with a tentative D call TRBD1 (6 bases). Looked up from germline, CDR1 is MNHEY and CDR2 is SVGAGI. The CDR3 consists of 15 residues. With 2 bases removed from V and 4 bases from J, the gap between germline ends came to 14 bases. The DNA of the CDR3 is TGTGCCAGCAGTTACCGTGGGGGCTGGGGCACTGAAGCTTTCTTT. Its translation is CASSYRGGWGTEAFF.

The chain links TRBV7-2 to TRBJ1-1; 7 bases are shared with TRBD1. Germline-derived CDR1 and CDR2 are SGHTA and FQGNSA. The CDR3 is 14 amino acids. V lost 5 bases to trimming and J lost 5 bases; unmatched junction nucleotides: 8. The chain's CDR3 is CASSRRSQGTEAFF. Written as DNA, the CDR3 is TGTGCCAGCAGCCGACGATCACAGGGGACTGAAGCTTTCTTT.

This rearrangement joins TRBV5-1 to TRBJ2-7, with a tentative D call TRBD2 (6 bases). CDR3 length: 12 residues. Per the germline V gene, CDR1 is SGHRS and CDR2 is YFSETQ. Trimming removed 4 bases from V and 6 bases from J, with 11 bases in between. CDR3 sequence: CASSPSSAEQYF. As DNA, the CDR3 is TGCGCCAGCAGCCCCTCTAGCGCCGAGCAGTACTTC. The full variable domain, completed using reference TRBV5-1 and TRBJ2-7, is KAGVTQTPRYLIKTRGQQVTLSCSPISGHRSVSWYQQTPGQGLQFLFEYFSETQRNKGNFPGRFSGRQFSNSRSEMNVSTLELGDSALYLCASSPSSAEQYFGPGTRLTVT.

The chain couples TRBV7-9 to TRBJ2-5, with 11 bases identical to TRBD1. Trimming cost V 1 base and J 4 bases; bases outside gene matches: 5. Germline CDR1 is SEHNR and CDR2 is FQNEAQ (reference sequence). The CDR3 runs 16 residues. The CDR3 spells CASSLELDRGRETQYF. CDR3 nucleotide sequence: TGTGCCAGCAGCTTAGAATTGGACAGGGGGCGAGAGACCCAGTACTTC.

The rearrangement uses TRBV5-4 and TRBJ1-2; TRBD1 matches at 7 bases. Germline assignment: CDR1 SGHNT and CDR2 YYREEE (reference sequence). This CDR3 region has 15 residues. Trimming removed 1 base from V and 8 bases from J; junction bases left unmatched: 11. For the CDR3, the DNA is TGTGCCAGCAGCTTGACCCGGGACAGTCCTAAAGGCTACACCTTC. This codes for CASSLTRDSPKGYTF.

There are a few counts of this clone. V gene TRBV4-2 combines with J gene TRBJ1-1; D gene unclear. Germline values: CDR1 LGHNA, CDR2 YNFKEQ. Trimming removed 4 bases at V and 5 bases at J, with 8 bases between. There are 12 residues in the CDR3. DNA for the CDR3: TGTGCCAGCAGCCCCGACTTGACTGAAGCTTTCTTT. Translating it yields CASSPDLTEAFF.

This clone was seen a handful of times. The J gene is TRBJ2-3, the V gene TRBV5-3; TRBD2 aligns across 8 bases. TRBV5-3 is identified as an open reading frame with a role that is uncertain. This CDR3 region has 18 residues. V lost 0 bases, J lost 0 bases, and 9 bases stayed unmatched. The CDR3 protein is CARSLAPGGFPSTDTQYF. The CDR3 DNA reads as TGTGCCAGAAGCTTGGCGCCGGGGGGGTTCCCTAGCACAGATACGCAGTATTTT.

The chain carries TRBV18 and TRBJ1-5; TRBD1 is a possible D gene (6 bases). Trimming stripped 2 bases from V and 0 bases from J, with 14 bases between. The CDR3 runs 17 residues. Germline CDR1 reads KGHSH; CDR2 reads LQKENI. CDR3 sequence reads: CASSPSNRDISNQPQHF. The CDR3 DNA reads as TGTGCCAGCTCACCATCAAACCGGGACATTAGCAATCAGCCCCAGCATTTT.

Of note for this clone: Other nucleotide sequences from this sample produce the same CDR3. The chain links TRBV13 to TRBJ2-5; D is perhaps TRBD2 (6 bases). Germline V gives CDR1 PRHDT, CDR2 FYEKMQ (reference sequence). This CDR3 is built from 13 residues. V was shortened by 1 base and J by 5 bases, with 8 bases between the two germline ends. This CDR3 is CASSLEAGETQYF. The CDR3 DNA reads TGTGCCAGCAGCTTAGAGGCGGGGGAGACCCAGTACTTC.